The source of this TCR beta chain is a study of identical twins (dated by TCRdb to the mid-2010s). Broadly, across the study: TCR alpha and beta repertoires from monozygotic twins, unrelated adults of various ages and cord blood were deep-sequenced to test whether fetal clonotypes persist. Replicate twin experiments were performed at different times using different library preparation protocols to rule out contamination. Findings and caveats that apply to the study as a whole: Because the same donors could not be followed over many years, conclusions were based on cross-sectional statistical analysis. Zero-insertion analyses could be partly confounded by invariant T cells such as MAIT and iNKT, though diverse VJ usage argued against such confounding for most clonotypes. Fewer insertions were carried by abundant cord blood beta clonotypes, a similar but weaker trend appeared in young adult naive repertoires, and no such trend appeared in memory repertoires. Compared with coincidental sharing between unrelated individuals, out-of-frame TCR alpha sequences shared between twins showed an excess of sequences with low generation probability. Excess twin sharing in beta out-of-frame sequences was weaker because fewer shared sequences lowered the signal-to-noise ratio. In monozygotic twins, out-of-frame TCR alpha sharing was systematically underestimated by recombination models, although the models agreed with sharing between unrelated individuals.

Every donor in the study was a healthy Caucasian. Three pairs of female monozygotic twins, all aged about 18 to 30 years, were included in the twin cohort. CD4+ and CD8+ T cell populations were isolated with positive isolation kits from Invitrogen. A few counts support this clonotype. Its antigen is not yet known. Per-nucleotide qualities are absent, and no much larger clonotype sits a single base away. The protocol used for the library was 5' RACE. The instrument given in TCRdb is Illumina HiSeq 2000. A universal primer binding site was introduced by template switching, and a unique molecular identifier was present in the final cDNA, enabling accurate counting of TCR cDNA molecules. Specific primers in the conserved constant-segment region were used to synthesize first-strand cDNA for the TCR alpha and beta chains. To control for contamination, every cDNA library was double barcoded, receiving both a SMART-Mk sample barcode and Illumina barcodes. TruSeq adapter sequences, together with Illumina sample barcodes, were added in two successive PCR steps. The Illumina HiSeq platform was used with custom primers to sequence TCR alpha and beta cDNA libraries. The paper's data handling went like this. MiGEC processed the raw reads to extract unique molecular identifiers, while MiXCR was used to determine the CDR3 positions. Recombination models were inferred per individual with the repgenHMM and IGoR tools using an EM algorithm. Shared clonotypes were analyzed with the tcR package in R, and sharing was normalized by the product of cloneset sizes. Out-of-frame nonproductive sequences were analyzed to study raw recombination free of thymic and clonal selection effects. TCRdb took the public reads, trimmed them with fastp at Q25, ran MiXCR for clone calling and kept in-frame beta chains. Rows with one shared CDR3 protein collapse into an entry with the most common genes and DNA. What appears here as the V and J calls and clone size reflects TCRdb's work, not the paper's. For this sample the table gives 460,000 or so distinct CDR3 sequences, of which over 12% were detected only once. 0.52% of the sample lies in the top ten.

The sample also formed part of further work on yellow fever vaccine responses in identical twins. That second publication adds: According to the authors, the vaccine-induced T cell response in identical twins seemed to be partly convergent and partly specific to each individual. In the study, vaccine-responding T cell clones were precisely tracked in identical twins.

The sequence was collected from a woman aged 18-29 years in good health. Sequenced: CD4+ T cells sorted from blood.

The nucleotides are TGTGCCACCAGTGTTGGCGGACAGAGCTATTACAATGAGCAGTTCTTC. This codes for CATSVGGQSYYNEQFF. The chain is made from TRBV24-1 and TRBJ2-1; TRBD1 could be the D gene, as 6 bases match. The cysteine opens and the phenylalanine closes a CDR3 of 16 amino acids. The sequence is cut down to CDR3 DNA, 48 bases in frame from base 1. The germline V gene provides CDR1 KGHDR and CDR2 SFDVKD. The trim is 5 bases for V and 4 bases for J, with a gap of 17 bases between the germline ends.